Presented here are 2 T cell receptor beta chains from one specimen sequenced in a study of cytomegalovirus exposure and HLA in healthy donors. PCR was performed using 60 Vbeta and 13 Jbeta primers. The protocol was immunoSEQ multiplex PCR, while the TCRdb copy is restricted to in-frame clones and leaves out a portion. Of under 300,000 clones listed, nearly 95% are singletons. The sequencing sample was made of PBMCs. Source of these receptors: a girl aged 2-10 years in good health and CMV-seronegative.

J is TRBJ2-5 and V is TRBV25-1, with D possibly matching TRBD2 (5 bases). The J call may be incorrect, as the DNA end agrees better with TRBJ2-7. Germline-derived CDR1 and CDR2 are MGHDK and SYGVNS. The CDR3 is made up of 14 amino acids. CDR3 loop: CASSGRTQPYEQYF. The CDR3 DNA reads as TGTGCCAGCAGTGGGAGGACTCAACCCTACGAGCAGTACTTC.

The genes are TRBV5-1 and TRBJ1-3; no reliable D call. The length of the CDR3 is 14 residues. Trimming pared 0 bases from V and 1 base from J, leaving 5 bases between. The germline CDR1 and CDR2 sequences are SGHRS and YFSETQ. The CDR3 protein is CASSLEQSGNTIYF. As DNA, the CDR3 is TGCGCCAGCAGCTTGGAACAGTCTGGAAACACCATATATTTT.